This TCR beta chain appears in the sequencing data of a study of CD4+ T cells in melanoma. This CDR3 spans 15 amino acids. Germline lookup yields CDR1 SGHDT and CDR2 YYEEEE. Trimming removed 2 bases at V and 1 base at J, with 12 bases between. Findings of the study overall: Reportedly, melanoma neoantigen-specific CD4+ T cells showed varied differentiation states. A reported correlation linked neoantigen-specific CD4+ T cells to CD8+, macrophage and B cell function.

The assay was immunoSEQ multiplex PCR, and TCRdb's table has in-frame clones only and misses some. The sample contains 13,000 or so clones, 60% to 75% of which appear only once. To note about this clone: Its matching antigen is unknown.

This TCR was recovered from a human donor with melanoma. The chain recombines TRBV5-6 with TRBJ1-1; no definite D call. The sequencing input was cells from a culture (not recorded whether cultured in vitro). CDR3 residues: CASSLLDTENTEAFF. CDR3 nucleotides: TGTGCCAGCAGCTTACTCGACACCGAGAACACTGAAGCTTTCTTT.